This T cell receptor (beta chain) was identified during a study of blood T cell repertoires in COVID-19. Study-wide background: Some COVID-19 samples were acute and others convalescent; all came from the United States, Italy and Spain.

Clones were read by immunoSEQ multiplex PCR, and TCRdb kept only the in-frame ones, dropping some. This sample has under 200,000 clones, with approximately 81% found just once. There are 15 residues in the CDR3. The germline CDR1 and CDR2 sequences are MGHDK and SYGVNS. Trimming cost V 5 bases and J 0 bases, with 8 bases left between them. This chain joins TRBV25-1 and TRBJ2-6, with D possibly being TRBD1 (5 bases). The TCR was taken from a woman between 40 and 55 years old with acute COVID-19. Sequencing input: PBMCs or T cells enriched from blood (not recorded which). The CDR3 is CASSNDSSGANVLTF. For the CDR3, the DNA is TGTGCCAGCAGTAATGACAGCTCTGGGGCCAACGTCCTGACTTTC.